This T cell receptor (beta chain) was sequenced for a study of cytomegalovirus exposure and HLA in healthy donors. To note about this clone: Its target is unknown.

Primers for the PCR totalled 60 Vbeta and 13 Jbeta. Only in-frame clones appear in the TCRdb table, and some are missing; sequencing was by immunoSEQ multiplex PCR. Here the sample spans 150,000 or so clones, under 70% being singletons. V lost 0 bases, J lost 1 base, and 19 bases stayed unmatched. Germline lookup yields CDR1 GTSNPN and CDR2 SVGIG (reference sequence). This CDR3 region has 22 residues. Study-wide findings and caveats: Among TCR sequences, most were rare, though some public TCRs appeared in many donors. What TCR beta sequences reportedly achieved was accurate prediction of HLA-A and HLA-B alleles in most subjects.

The chain carries TRBV30 and TRBJ2-4; 12 bases match TRBD2. The sequencing sample was made of PBMCs. This TCR was recovered from a young man in good health and CMV-seropositive. The CDR3 reads CAWSVSLASGRAAGGAKNIQYF. CDR3 nucleotide sequence: TGTGCCTGGAGTGTATCCCTGGCTAGCGGGAGGGCCGCAGGGGGGGCCAAAAACATTCAGTACTTC.